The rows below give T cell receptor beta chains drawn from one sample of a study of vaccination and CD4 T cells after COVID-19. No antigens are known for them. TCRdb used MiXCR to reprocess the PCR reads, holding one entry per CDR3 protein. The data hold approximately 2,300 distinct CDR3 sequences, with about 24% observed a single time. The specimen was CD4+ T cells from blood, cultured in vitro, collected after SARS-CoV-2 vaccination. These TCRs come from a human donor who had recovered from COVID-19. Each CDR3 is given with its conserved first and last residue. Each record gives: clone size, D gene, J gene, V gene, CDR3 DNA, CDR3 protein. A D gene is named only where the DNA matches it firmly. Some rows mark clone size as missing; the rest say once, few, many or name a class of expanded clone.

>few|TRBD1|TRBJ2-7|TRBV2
TGTGCCAGGGAGGGGACAGGGGAATACGAGCAGTACTTC
CAREGTGEYEQYF
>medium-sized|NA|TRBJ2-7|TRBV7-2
TGTGCCAGCAGCTCCGTTTCCGGGGCGGCCTACGAGCAGTACTTC
CASSSVSGAAYEQYF
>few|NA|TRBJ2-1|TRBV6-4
TGTGCCAGCAGTGACGGGGTCCAGGGACATGAGCAGTTCTTC
CASSDGVQGHEQFF
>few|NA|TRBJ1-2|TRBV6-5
TGTGCCAGCAGTTACCGAGGGGTCTATGGCTACACCTTC
CASSYRGVYGYTF
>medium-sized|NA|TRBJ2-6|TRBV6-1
TGTGCCAGCAGGGGGGGTTCCTCTGGGGCCAACGTCCTGACTTTC
CASRGGSSGANVLTF
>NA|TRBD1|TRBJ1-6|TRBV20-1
TGCAGTGCTCCGGGACAGGGCGAACGCTTAGATTCACCCCTCCACTTT
CSAPGQGERLDSPLHF
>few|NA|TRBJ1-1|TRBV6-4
TGTGCCAGCACCCCCACCCCCGGGACACAGGGAGCTTTCTTT
CASTPTPGTQGAFF
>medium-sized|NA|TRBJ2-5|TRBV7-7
TGTGCCAGCAGCTTACGGGGGCGGGAGACCCAGTACTTC
CASSLRGRETQYF
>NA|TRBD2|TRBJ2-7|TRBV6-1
TGTGCCAGCAGCCCTGTGACTAGCGGGTACGAGCAGTACTTC
CASSPVTSGYEQYF
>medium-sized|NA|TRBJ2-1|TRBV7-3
TGTGCCAGCAGCTTAATAATCGGGGCTAACTACAATGAGCAGTTCTTC
CASSLIIGANYNEQFF
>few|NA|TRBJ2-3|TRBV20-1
TGCAGTGCTCAAACCGGGAGCACAGATACGCAGTATTTT
CSAQTGSTDTQYF
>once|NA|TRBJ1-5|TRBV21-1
TGTGCCAGCAGCAAAGTACTGACGCTCCAGCATTTT
CASSKVLTLQHF
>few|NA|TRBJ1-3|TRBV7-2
TGTGCCAGCAGCTTAGACAGGGGAAACACCATATATTTT
CASSLDRGNTIYF
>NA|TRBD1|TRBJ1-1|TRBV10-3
TGTGCCACCCGGGGACAGGCGAACACTGAAGCTTTCTTT
CATRGQANTEAFF
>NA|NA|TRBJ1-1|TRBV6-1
TGTGCCAGCAGTCGCCAACAGGTGGGCACTGAAGCTTTCTTT
CASSRQQVGTEAFF
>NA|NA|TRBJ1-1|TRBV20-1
TGCAGTGCTATAGGGGACTCGAACACTGAAGCTTTCTTT
CSAIGDSNTEAFF
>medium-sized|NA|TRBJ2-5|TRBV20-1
TGCAGTGCTAGATATCAGGGGCAAGAGACCCAGTACTTC
CSARYQGQETQYF
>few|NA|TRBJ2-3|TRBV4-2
TGTGCCAGCAGCCAAGATGGGGGCGGCGGGGGCAGAGATACGCAGTATTTT
CASSQDGGGGGRDTQYF
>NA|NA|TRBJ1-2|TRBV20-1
TGCAGTGCTAGAATTGGGCAGGAAGGCGCTTATGGCTACACCTTC
CSARIGQEGAYGYTF
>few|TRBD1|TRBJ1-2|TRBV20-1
TGCAGTGCTTCCACAGGGGGCGAAAGCTACACCTTC
CSASTGGESYTF
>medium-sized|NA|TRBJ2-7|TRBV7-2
TGTGCCAGCAGCCTGAGCTCCTACGAGCAGTACTTC
CASSLSSYEQYF
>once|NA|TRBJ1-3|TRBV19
TGTGCCAGTAGTATCGGACAGACCTGGGGAAACACCATATATTTT
CASSIGQTWGNTIYF